The rows below give T cell receptor beta chains drawn from one sample of a study of T cell repertoires in cytomegalovirus infection. From the reads, TCRdb called clonotypes with MiXCR, one entry per CDR3 protein. Seen here are 800,000 to 950,000 distinct CDR3 sequences, about 33% observed once, and the top ten hold around 12%. No antigen has been identified for these receptors. This material consisted of cultured CD8+ T cells from PBMCs, taken from culture after CMV antigen stimulation. The receptors come from a human donor in good health (CMV status not recorded). Some clones in this sample may be carry-over from other donors' samples. Each CDR3 is given with its conserved first and last residue. D genes are given only for firm matches. The size of a clone is reported for some rows only, either as once, few or many, or as a class for expanded clones.

>TRBV6-6|TRBD1|TRBJ1-2|few
CASSYGPGTGDGYTF
TGTGCCAGCAGTTACGGTCCCGGGACAGGGGATGGCTACACCTTC
>TRBV6-2/TRBV6-3|TRBD2|TRBJ2-3|-
CASSSFSGGAVNTQYF
TGTGCCAGCAGTTCTTTTAGCGGGGGGGCCGTAAATACGCAGTATTTT
>TRBV7-8|-|TRBJ2-2|many
CASSVKGRENTGELFF
TGTGCCAGCAGCGTAAAGGGACGGGAAAACACCGGGGAGCTGTTTTTT
>TRBV4-3|-|TRBJ1-1|-
CASSRTGISEAFF
TGCGCCAGCAGCCGTACAGGGATCTCTGAAGCTTTCTTT
>TRBV4-2|-|TRBJ2-5|few
CASSLGTEHGTQYF
TGTGCCAGCTCCCTAGGCACGGAACATGGGACCCAGTACTTC
>TRBV5-6|TRBD1|TRBJ1-1|-
CASSGSGTGETEAFF
TGTGCCAGCAGCGGATCCGGGACAGGGGAAACTGAAGCTTTCTTT
>TRBV6-6|-|TRBJ1-1|-
CASSYVQGAKSDTEAFF
TGTGCCAGCAGTTACGTTCAAGGGGCTAAATCGGACACTGAAGCTTTCTTT
>TRBV10-2|-|TRBJ1-2|many
CASSEDPKLAYTF
TGCGCCAGCAGTGAGGACCCAAAATTAGCCTACACCTTC
>TRBV2|-|TRBJ2-7|-
CASSRPYSYEQYF
TGTGCCAGCAGTAGACCCTACTCCTACGAGCAGTACTTC
>TRBV12-3/TRBV12-4|-|TRBJ1-1|many
CASSPQGNTEAFF
TGTGCCAGCAGCCCTCAGGGAAACACTGAAGCTTTCTTT
>TRBV6-6|TRBD1|TRBJ1-1|-
CASSNSVDREAYNTEAFF
TGTGCCAGCAGCAACTCAGTGGACAGGGAGGCGTATAACACTGAAGCTTTCTTT
>TRBV7-6|-|TRBJ2-2|many
CASSLAPWDGTGELFF
TGTGCCAGCAGCTTAGCCCCCTGGGACGGCACCGGGGAGCTGTTTTTT
>TRBV27|TRBD1|TRBJ1-1|-
CASSYSLGQGSVGGTEAFF
TGTGCCAGCAGTTACAGTCTGGGACAGGGTAGTGTAGGTGGTACTGAAGCTTTCTTT
>TRBV7-6|TRBD1|TRBJ2-1|few
CASSLGGTGDYNEQFF
TGTGCCAGCAGCTTAGGGGGGACAGGGGACTACAATGAGCAGTTCTTC
>TRBV10-3|-|TRBJ1-1|-
CAISDGGSEAFF
TGTGCCATCAGTGACGGGGGAAGTGAAGCTTTCTTT
>TRBV20-1|-|TRBJ2-5|-
CSAAGGQVETQYF
TGCAGTGCCGCAGGTGGCCAAGTAGAGACCCAGTACTTC
>TRBV7-6|-|TRBJ2-5|-
CASSPEAIQYF
TGTGCCAGCAGCCCGGAGGCGATACAGTACTTC
>TRBV5-6|-|TRBJ1-6|few
CASSLEWGNDEDSPLHF
TGTGCCAGCAGCTTGGAATGGGGGAACGACGAGGATTCACCCCTCCACTTT
>TRBV6-5|-|TRBJ1-2|-
CASSYSGAPDGYTF
TGTGCCAGCAGTTACTCCGGGGCGCCGGATGGCTACACCTTC
>TRBV6-5|-|TRBJ1-5|-
CASSSKDSARGTQHF
TGTGCCAGCAGTTCGAAGGACAGTGCCCGGGGGACCCAGCATTTT
>TRBV6-1|TRBD1|TRBJ2-3|-
CASRDRDRGTDTQYF
TGTGCCAGCAGAGACAGGGACCGGGGCACAGATACGCAGTATTTT
>TRBV12-3/TRBV12-4|-|TRBJ2-2|many
CASSPGLSVSGELFF
TGTGCCAGCAGTCCGGGCCTCAGTGTAAGCGGGGAGCTGTTTTTT
>TRBV5-6|-|TRBJ2-3|-
CASSSTRATQYF
TGTGCCAGCAGCTCGACTAGGGCCACGCAGTATTTT
>TRBV20-1|-|TRBJ1-2|-
CSARGGILLYGYTF
TGCAGTGCTAGAGGAGGAATTCTTCTATATGGCTACACCTTC
>TRBV27|-|TRBJ1-2|-
CASSPGISTNYGYTF
TGTGCCAGCAGCCCCGGGATCTCTACCAACTATGGCTACACCTTC
>TRBV12-3/TRBV12-4|-|TRBJ2-7|-
CASSLLGVGYEQYF
TGTGCCAGCAGTTTATTAGGGGTCGGCTACGAGCAGTACTTC
>TRBV7-6|-|TRBJ2-3|many
CASRLNTFSTDTQYF
TGTGCCAGCAGACTTAACACCTTCAGCACAGATACGCAGTATTTT
>TRBV7-9|TRBD1|TRBJ1-1|few
CASSLASGQTMNTEAFF
TGTGCCAGCAGCTTAGCCTCGGGACAGACAATGAACACTGAAGCTTTCTTT
>TRBV28|-|TRBJ1-1|-
CASSWGREAFF
TGTGCCAGCAGCTGGGGACGGGAAGCTTTCTTT
>TRBV2|-|TRBJ1-2|few
CASGPGGPNYGYTF
TGTGCCAGTGGACCTGGGGGACCTAACTATGGCTACACCTTC
>TRBV10-3|TRBD2|TRBJ2-5|-
CAISESPLAAGFQETQYF
TGTGCCATCAGTGAGTCCCCCCTAGCGGCGGGCTTCCAAGAGACCCAGTACTTC
>TRBV20-1|TRBD2|TRBJ2-5|once
CSARDRGLAHLAAPETQYF
TGCAGTGCTAGAGATAGAGGACTAGCTCACTTGGCCGCCCCGGAGACCCAGTACTTC
>TRBV4-1|-|TRBJ1-2|once
CASSQVGTLYGYTF
TGCGCCAGCAGCCAAGTAGGGACACTCTATGGCTACACCTTC
>TRBV9|TRBD1|TRBJ2-3|-
CASSVGDRATDTQYF
TGTGCCAGCAGCGTAGGGGACAGGGCCACAGATACGCAGTATTTT
>TRBV7-2|TRBD1|TRBJ1-1|few
CASRDRGLGMNTEAFF
TGTGCCAGCAGGGACAGGGGCCTGGGGATGAACACTGAAGCTTTCTTT
>TRBV7-9|-|TRBJ1-5|few
CASSLEEHQPQHF
TGTGCCAGCAGCCTAGAGGAGCATCAGCCCCAGCATTTT
>TRBV12-3/TRBV12-4|-|TRBJ1-1|few
CASSLTSLGRGTEAFF
TGTGCCAGCAGTCTCACCTCGTTGGGACGGGGCACTGAAGCTTTCTTT
>TRBV7-6|-|TRBJ1-2|-
CASSLEGPGSNYGYTF
TGTGCCAGCAGCTTAGAGGGACCAGGGTCTAACTATGGCTACACCTTC
>TRBV4-1|-|TRBJ2-6|few
CASSQIGANVLTF
TGCGCCAGCAGCCAGATCGGGGCCAACGTCCTGACTTTC
>TRBV5-1|TRBD1|TRBJ2-6|-
CASSIRTTGGSSGANVLTF
TGCGCCAGCAGCATCCGTACGACAGGGGGCTCATCTGGGGCCAACGTCCTGACTTTC
>TRBV9|-|TRBJ2-3|few
CASSHPRSTDTQYF
TGTGCCAGCAGCCATCCGAGATCCACAGATACGCAGTATTTT
>TRBV9|-|TRBJ1-6|-
CASSATEDPLSPLHF
TGTGCCAGCAGCGCCACGGAAGACCCCTTATCACCCCTCCACTTT
>TRBV7-9|TRBD1|TRBJ1-1|few
CASSSGQGALRDEAFF
TGTGCCAGCAGCTCAGGACAGGGGGCCCTGAGGGATGAAGCTTTCTTT
>TRBV5-5|TRBD1|TRBJ2-7|few
CASSFPGTGGTYEQYF
TGTGCCAGCAGCTTTCCCGGGACAGGGGGGACCTACGAGCAGTACTTC
>TRBV6-2/TRBV6-3|TRBD1|TRBJ2-1|-
CASSYPQDRPKQFF
TGTGCCAGCAGTTACCCCCAGGACAGGCCAAAGCAGTTCTTC
>TRBV7-6|-|TRBJ1-1|many
CASSLGSPMTEAFF
TGTGCCAGCAGCTTAGGGTCCCCAATGACTGAAGCTTTCTTT
>TRBV7-6|-|TRBJ2-6|many
CASSFRDSSGANVLTF
TGTGCCAGCAGCTTCCGAGACAGCTCTGGGGCCAACGTCCTGACTTTC
>TRBV19|-|TRBJ1-1|-
CASSIGGSLVEAFF
TGTGCCAGTAGTATAGGTGGAAGTTTGGTAGAAGCTTTCTTT
>TRBV7-6|-|TRBJ2-1|-
CASEPPWGDGYNEQFF
TGTGCCAGCGAGCCACCTTGGGGAGATGGGTACAATGAGCAGTTCTTC
>TRBV19|-|TRBJ1-4|-
CASSPDLGSGFEKLFF
TGTGCCAGTAGTCCAGACCTAGGGTCTGGATTTGAAAAACTGTTTTTT
>TRBV7-9|-|TRBJ1-4|-
CASSLVGGAANEKLFF
TGTGCCAGCAGCTTAGTGGGGGGCGCAGCTAATGAAAAACTGTTTTTT
>TRBV7-9|-|TRBJ1-2|-
CASSVVGGYTF
TGTGCCAGCAGCGTAGTAGGCGGCTACACCTTC
>TRBV6-2/TRBV6-3|-|TRBJ2-2|-
CASSYSTAEGRKAGELFF
TGTGCCAGCAGTTACTCCACGGCGGAGGGGCGGAAGGCCGGGGAGCTGTTTTTT
>TRBV27|-|TRBJ1-1|-
CASSFIGTENTEAFF
TGTGCCAGCAGTTTCATTGGGACCGAGAACACTGAAGCTTTCTTT